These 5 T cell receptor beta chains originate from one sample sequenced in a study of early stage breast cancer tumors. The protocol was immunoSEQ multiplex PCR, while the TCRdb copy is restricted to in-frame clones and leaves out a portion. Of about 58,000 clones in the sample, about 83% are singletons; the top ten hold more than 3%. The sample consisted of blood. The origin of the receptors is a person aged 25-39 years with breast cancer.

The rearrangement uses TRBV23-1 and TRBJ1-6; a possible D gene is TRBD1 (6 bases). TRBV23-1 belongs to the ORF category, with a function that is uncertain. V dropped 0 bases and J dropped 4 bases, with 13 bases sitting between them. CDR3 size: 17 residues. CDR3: CASSQSKKGQYNSPLHF. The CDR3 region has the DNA TGCGCCAGCAGTCAATCAAAGAAGGGACAATATAATTCACCCCTCCACTTT.

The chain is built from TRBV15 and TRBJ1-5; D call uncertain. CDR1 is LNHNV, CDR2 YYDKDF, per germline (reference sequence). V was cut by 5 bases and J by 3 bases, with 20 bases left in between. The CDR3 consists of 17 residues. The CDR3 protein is CATSLAVAVRNNQPQHF. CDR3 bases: TGTGCCACCAGCTTGGCCGTCGCCGTCCGCAACAATCAGCCCCAGCATTTT.

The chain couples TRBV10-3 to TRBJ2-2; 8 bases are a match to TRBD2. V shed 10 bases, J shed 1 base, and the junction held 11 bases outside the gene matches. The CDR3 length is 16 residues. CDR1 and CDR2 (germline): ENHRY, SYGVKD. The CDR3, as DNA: TGTGCCAGTGCGACTAGCGCCATTGGGAACACCGGGGAGCTGTTTTTT. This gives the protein CASATSAIGNTGELFF.

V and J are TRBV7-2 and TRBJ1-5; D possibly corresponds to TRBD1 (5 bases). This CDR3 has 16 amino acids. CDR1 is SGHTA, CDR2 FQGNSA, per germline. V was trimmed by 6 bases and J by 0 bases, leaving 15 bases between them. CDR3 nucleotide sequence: TGTGCCAGCAGTCTGTGGGGGGTAGATAGCAATCAGCCCCAGCATTTT. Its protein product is CASSLWGVDSNQPQHF.

The CDR3 here is CAWSKSLALHF. The CDR3 DNA follows: TGTGCCTGGAGCAAATCACTGGCCCTCCACTTT. The chain has TRBV30 and TRBJ1-6, with D unclear. The CDR3 contains 11 residues. V gave up 3 bases and J gave up 14 bases, with 11 bases separating them. Germline CDR1 is GTSNPN and CDR2 is SVGIG (reference sequence).